The clone carrying this TCR beta chain was counted only a few times. This entry is derived from a study of blood T cells in healthy people across ages. A J-beta primer mix and a sample-barcoded 5' primer were used in a second PCR of roughly 7 to 12 cycles. TCRdb recomputed calls from the 5' RACE reads with MiXCR, one row per CDR3 protein. The data contain hundreds of thousands of distinct CDR3 sequences, less than 25% of them singletons. The same sample was also used in a study of T cells of mothers and their children.

The source material was blood. The TCR originated in a boy aged 5-17 years in good health.

CDR3 amino acids: CASSYRQGGEKLFF. The DNA of the CDR3 is TGCGCCAGCAGCTACCGACAGGGCGGAGAAAAACTGTTTTTT. This chain joins TRBV5-1 and TRBJ1-4, with TRBD1 matching 7 bases. With V trimmed by 3 bases and J by 8 bases, 7 bases remained unmatched. This CDR3 is 14 amino acids long. Per the germline V gene, CDR1 is SGHRS and CDR2 is YFSETQ.